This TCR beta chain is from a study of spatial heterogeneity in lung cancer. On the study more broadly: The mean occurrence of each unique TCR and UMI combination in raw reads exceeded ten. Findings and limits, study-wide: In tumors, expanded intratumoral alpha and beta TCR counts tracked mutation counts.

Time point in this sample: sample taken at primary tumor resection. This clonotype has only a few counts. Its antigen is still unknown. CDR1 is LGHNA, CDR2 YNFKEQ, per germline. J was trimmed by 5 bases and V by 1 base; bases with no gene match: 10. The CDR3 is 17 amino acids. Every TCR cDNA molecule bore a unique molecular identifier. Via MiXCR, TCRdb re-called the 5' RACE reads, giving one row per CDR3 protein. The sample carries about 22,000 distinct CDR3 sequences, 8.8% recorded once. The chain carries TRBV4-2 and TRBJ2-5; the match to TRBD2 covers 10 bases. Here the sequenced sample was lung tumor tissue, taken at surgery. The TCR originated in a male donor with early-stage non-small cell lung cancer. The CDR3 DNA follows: TGTGCCAGCAGCCAAGCACAGCGGGGGGGCGAAGGTGAGACCCAGTACTTC. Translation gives CASSQAQRGGEGETQYF.